This T cell receptor beta chain is drawn from a study of blood T cell repertoires in COVID-19. Study-level information: Samples of COVID-19 (acute and convalescent) were obtained from the United States, Italy and Spain. In each case, the material was cDNA or gDNA derived from T cells, B-cell-depleted T cells, or PBMCs.

The CDR3 totals 14 residues. The germline CDR1 and CDR2 sequences are MNHNY and SVGAGI (reference sequence). Trimming removed 0 bases at V and 6 bases at J, with 9 bases between. Authors' data handling: Cell counts per sample came from amplifying reference gene primers. Assay: immunoSEQ multiplex PCR; the TCRdb copy retains only in-frame clones and omits some. Clone size and the V and J calls come from that table; the DNA yielded D and trimming. The data contain 30,000 or so clones, around 86% of them singletons. This sequence was found in a man in his sixties with active COVID-19. The sequencing input was peripheral blood. The rearrangement links TRBV6-6 to TRBJ1-5, with D possibly matching TRBD1 (5 bases). In DNA, the CDR3 is TGTGCCAGCAGTTACTCTCAGGGCGGTCAGCCCCAGCATTTT. Translation gives CASSYSQGGQPQHF.